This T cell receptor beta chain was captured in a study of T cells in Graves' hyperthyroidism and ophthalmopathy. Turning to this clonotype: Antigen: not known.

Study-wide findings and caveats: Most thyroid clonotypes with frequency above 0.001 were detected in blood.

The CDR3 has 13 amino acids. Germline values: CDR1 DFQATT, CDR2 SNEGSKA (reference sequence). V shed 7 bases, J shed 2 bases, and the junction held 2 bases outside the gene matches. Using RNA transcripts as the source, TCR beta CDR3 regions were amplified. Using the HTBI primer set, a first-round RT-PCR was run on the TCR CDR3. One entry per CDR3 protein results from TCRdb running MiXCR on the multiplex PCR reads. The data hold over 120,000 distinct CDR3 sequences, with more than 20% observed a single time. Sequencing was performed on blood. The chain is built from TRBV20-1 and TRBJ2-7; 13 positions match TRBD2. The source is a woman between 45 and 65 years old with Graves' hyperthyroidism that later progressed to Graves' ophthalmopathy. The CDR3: CSGTSGSAYEQYF. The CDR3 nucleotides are TGCAGTGGGACTAGCGGGAGTGCCTACGAGCAGTACTTC.